This T cell receptor beta chain was identified during a study of neurological immune-mediated disorders. Study-wide points: Phylogenetic analysis grouped 18 of 34 multiple sclerosis patients' repertoires together, suggesting a possible repertoire signature. The multiple sclerosis repertoire cluster was associated with no clinical or MRI feature.

The cDNA was generated through 5'RACE incorporating 10-nucleotide random UMIs. MiXCR, run by TCRdb on the 5' RACE reads, gives a single entry per CDR3 protein. The repertoire holds about 59,000 distinct CDR3 sequences, roughly 3.5% seen once, with around 2.2% in the top ten. This clonotype was seen repeatedly, ten times or more. Its antigen is unknown. Germline V gene lookup returns CDR1 LGHNA and CDR2 YNFKEQ. The CDR3 is made up of 14 amino acids. V lost 1 base, J lost 10 bases, and 14 bases lay in between. The chain couples TRBV4-2 to TRBJ2-4; D possibly uses TRBD1 or TRBD2 (6 bases each). The clonotype comes from a woman between 45 and 65 years old with multiple sclerosis. Sequenced: PBMCs. The CDR3 DNA is TGTGCCAGCAGCCAAGCTACGAGGGGGGAAATTCAGTACTTC. Its protein is CASSQATRGEIQYF.